The 19 T cell receptor beta chains given below trace back to one sample, sequenced in a study of cytomegalovirus exposure and HLA in healthy donors (dated by TCRdb to 2016 to 2017). Libraries came from the immunoSEQ multiplex PCR assay. For the multiplex PCR, a mixture combining 60 forward primers for TCR Vbeta segments and 13 reverse primers for TCR Jbeta segments was used. TCRdb took over this immuneACCESS table, retaining in-frame rearrangements with V and J assigned. Such tables are incomplete; in checked studies, under half of the missing clones stem from an unresolved V gene, and the remainder is unexplained. The sample table holds roughly 120,000 clones, of which approximately 80% were seen once. Clones ranked in the top ten supply about 2% of the sample. Sequencing input: PBMCs. The receptor set was obtained from a man in his late teens or twenties in good health and CMV-seronegative.

The V and J genes are TRBV10-1 and TRBJ2-1; 10 bases match TRBD2. Germline V gives CDR1 WNHNN, CDR2 SYGVQD (reference sequence). This CDR3 is built from 15 residues. V lost 5 bases and J lost 5; bases outside the gene matches: 6. CDR3 loop: CASSPRLAGDNEQFF. The CDR3 DNA reads TGCGCCAGCAGTCCCCGGCTAGCGGGAGACAATGAGCAGTTCTTC.

J is TRBJ1-1 and V is TRBV30; 7 bases match TRBD1. V gave up 8 bases and J gave up 6 bases; unmatched junction bases: 9. Germline values: CDR1 GTSNPN, CDR2 SVGIG (reference sequence). The CDR3 has 12 residues. The CDR3 is CAGQVLSSEAFF. CDR3 sequence (DNA): TGTGCCGGACAGGTTTTGTCTTCTGAAGCTTTCTTT.

The J gene is TRBJ1-2, the V gene TRBV18, with 12 positions matching TRBD1. This CDR3 has 17 amino acids. The J segment lost 8 bases and the V segment lost 4 bases, leaving 14 bases of the junction unmatched. Per germline, CDR1 KGHSH and CDR2 LQKENI. CDR3 protein: CASSQRKPGQGAGGYTF. CDR3 bases: TGTGCCAGCTCACAGAGGAAACCGGGACAGGGGGCTGGCGGCTACACCTTC.

The CDR3 reads CASSPGPGETTYEQYV. The CDR3 DNA sequence: TGTGCCAGCAGTCCCGGCCCGGGAGAGACTACCTACGAGCAGTACGTC. J is TRBJ2-7 and V is TRBV6-6; tentative D call: TRBD2 (6 bases). In germline, CDR1 is MNHNY, CDR2 SVGAGI (reference sequence). This CDR3 is 16 amino acids long. With 5 bases removed from V and 2 bases from J, the gap between germline ends came to 19 bases.

The chain links TRBV6-5 to TRBJ1-5; TRBD1 matches 8 bases. The CDR3 loop spans 15 amino acids. Germline CDR1 reads MNHEY; CDR2 reads SVGAGI. Trimming took 5 bases from V and 0 from J; bases not matched to a gene: 3. DNA of the CDR3: TGTGCCAGCAGTAGGGACAGGTATAGCAATCAGCCCCAGCATTTT. This codes for CASSRDRYSNQPQHF.

The gene calls are TRBV5-5 and TRBJ2-7; 8 bases fit TRBD1. V dropped 4 bases and J dropped 3; count of bases not matched to a gene: 3. Germline V CDR1 and CDR2: SGHKS, YYEKEE (reference sequence). CDR3 length: 13 amino acids. The CDR3 sequence: CASSTGTGYEQYV. The CDR3, as DNA: TGTGCCAGCAGCACCGGGACAGGCTACGAGCAGTACGTC.

CDR3 DNA sequence: TGTGCCAGCAGTTTAGGGGGGACAGGAGACGAGCAGTACTTC. It encodes CASSLGGTGDEQYF. J is TRBJ2-7 and V is TRBV28, with 8 bases matching TRBD1. Per germline, CDR1 MDHEN and CDR2 SYDVKM. The CDR3 is made up of 14 amino acids. Trimming cost V 2 bases and J 5 bases; bases outside gene matches: 5.

This clone was seen a few times. The chain combines TRBV6-1 with TRBJ2-5; no reliable D call. The CDR3 totals 14 residues. Germline-derived CDR1 and CDR2 are MNHNS and SASEGT. Deletions cut 2 bases from V and 7 bases from J, with 14 bases between. CDR3: CASSERRPTGTQYF. DNA for the CDR3: TGTGCCAGCAGTGAAAGGCGGCCAACGGGGACCCAGTACTTC.

In its sample, this clone was seen a few times. The chain uses TRBV6-5 and TRBJ2-7; no clear D gene. Deletions cut 3 bases from V and 0 bases from J, with 6 bases between. CDR3 size: 13 residues. The germline V gene has CDR1 MNHEY and CDR2 SVGAGI. The CDR3 DNA sequence: TGTGCCAGCAGTTATGGCGGCTCCTACGAGCAGTACTTC. Its protein is CASSYGGSYEQYF.

This chain links TRBV28 with TRBJ2-2, with 7 bases lining up with TRBD1. The CDR3 length is 15 residues. Germline V CDR1 and CDR2: MDHEN, SYDVKM. Trimming removed 8 bases from V and 0 bases from J; junction bases left unmatched: 6. The CDR3 nucleotides are TGTGCCAGCGGTACGACAGGGACGAACACCGGGGAGCTGTTTTTT. Its translation is CASGTTGTNTGELFF.

The gene calls are TRBV5-1 and TRBJ2-2; 12 bases agree with TRBD2. This CDR3 has 16 residues. With 6 bases clipped from V and 6 bases from J, the junction kept 9 bases outside the gene matches. Germline values: CDR1 SGHRS, CDR2 YFSETQ. CDR3 amino acids: CASTETSGSIPGELFF. The CDR3, as DNA: TGCGCCAGCACCGAGACTAGCGGGAGTATCCCCGGGGAGCTGTTTTTT.

This chain links TRBV19 with TRBJ1-2; D unresolved. The germline V gene encodes CDR1 LNHDA and CDR2 SQIVND (reference sequence). V was clipped by 5 bases and J by 4 bases, with 17 bases between them. The CDR3 consists of 15 residues. The CDR3 coding sequence is TGTGCCAGTAGTCCTATTAGGATGGACTTCTATGGCTACACCTTC. Translated, it gives CASSPIRMDFYGYTF.

This clone has only a few counts. The rearrangement joins TRBV5-4 to TRBJ2-1; 8 positions match TRBD1. The CDR3 sequence is 17 residues long. Per germline, CDR1 SGHNT and CDR2 YYREEE (reference sequence). V dropped 0 bases and J dropped 0; count of bases not matched to a gene: 5. CDR3 sequence (DNA): TGTGCCAGCAGCTTGGGACAGGGGAAGAGCTCCTACAATGAGCAGTTCTTC. This translates into CASSLGQGKSSYNEQFF.

This chain connects TRBV7-3 to TRBJ2-1, with D unclear. This CDR3 is built from 17 residues. The ends were cut back, 2 bases at V and 0 bases at J, with 14 bases in the middle. The germline CDR1 and CDR2 sequences are SGHTA and FQGTGA. The CDR3 sequence: CASSLVSERNSYNEQFF. As DNA, the CDR3 is TGTGCCAGCAGCTTAGTATCAGAGCGCAACTCCTACAATGAGCAGTTCTTC.

In DNA, the CDR3 is TGTGCCAGCAGCTCCGGGGAGGGTTTGGGAGAGACCCAGTACTTC. Protein: CASSSGEGLGETQYF. The rearrangement joins TRBV7-3 to TRBJ2-5; TRBD2 aligns across 7 bases. The germline V gene has CDR1 SGHTA and CDR2 FQGTGA. This CDR3 contains 15 residues. The ends lost 4 bases at V and 4 bases at J; junction bases unmatched: 9.

The V call is TRBV28, the J call TRBJ1-4; weak D call: TRBD1 (6 bases). CDR1 is MDHEN, CDR2 SYDVKM, per germline. The V and J ends lost 8 bases and 8 bases respectively, with 15 bases between them. The CDR3 loop spans 13 amino acids. The CDR3 is CASGAGAVEKLFF. Here the CDR3 DNA reads TGTGCCAGCGGGGCAGGGGCGGTGGAAAAACTGTTTTTT.

The V and J genes are TRBV28 and TRBJ1-2, with 8 bases aligning to TRBD1. V lost 5 bases, J lost 8 bases, and 4 bases stayed unmatched. Germline V gene sequence: CDR1 MDHEN, CDR2 SYDVKM. The CDR3 is 12 amino acids. The CDR3 spells CASSTGGKGYTF. The DNA of the CDR3 is TGTGCCAGCAGTACAGGGGGTAAAGGCTACACCTTC.

The V gene is TRBV7-9, the J gene TRBJ2-2; 8 positions match TRBD1. Germline trimming cut 4 bases from V and 3 bases from J; bases unmatched to any gene: 7. Germline-derived CDR1 and CDR2 are SEHNR and FQNEAQ (reference sequence). This CDR3 comprises 16 residues. This CDR3 is CASSSTGGVYTGELFF. The DNA of the CDR3 is TGTGCCAGCAGCTCTACAGGGGGAGTGTACACCGGGGAGCTGTTTTTT. The full variable domain, its missing parts supplied by reference TRBV7-9 and TRBJ2-2, is DTGVSQNPRHKITKRGQNVTFRCDPISEHNRLYWYRQTLGQGPEFLTYFQNEAQLEKSRLLSDRFSAERPKGSFSTLEIQRTEQGDSAMYLCASSSTGGVYTGELFFGEGSRLTVL.

The chain carries TRBV28 and TRBJ2-3; weak D call: TRBD2 (6 bases). The CDR3 length is 12 residues. V lost 4 bases to trimming and J lost 12 bases, with 14 bases between them. Germline V gene sequence: CDR1 MDHEN, CDR2 SYDVKM. CDR3 DNA sequence: TGTGCCAGCAGTTCCTGGGGGGAGGACCAGTATTTT. Amino acids: CASSSWGEDQYF.